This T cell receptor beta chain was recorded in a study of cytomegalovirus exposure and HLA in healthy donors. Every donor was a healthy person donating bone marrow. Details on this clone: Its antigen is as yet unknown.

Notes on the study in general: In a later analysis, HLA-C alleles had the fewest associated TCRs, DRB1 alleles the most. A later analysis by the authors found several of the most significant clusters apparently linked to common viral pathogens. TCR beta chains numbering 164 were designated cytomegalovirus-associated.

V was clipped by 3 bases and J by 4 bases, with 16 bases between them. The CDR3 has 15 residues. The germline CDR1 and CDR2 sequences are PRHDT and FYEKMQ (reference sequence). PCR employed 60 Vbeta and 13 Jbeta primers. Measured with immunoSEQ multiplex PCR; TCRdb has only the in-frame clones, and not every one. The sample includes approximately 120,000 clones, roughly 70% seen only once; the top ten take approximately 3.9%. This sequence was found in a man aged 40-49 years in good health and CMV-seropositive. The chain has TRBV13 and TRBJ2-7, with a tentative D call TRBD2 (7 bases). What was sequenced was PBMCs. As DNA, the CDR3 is TGTGCCAGCAGCTTGGGGGGGCCACTCCCTTACGAGCAGTACTTC. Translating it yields CASSLGGPLPYEQYF.